A selection of T cell receptor beta chains follows, all from one sample in a study of shared clonotypes between healthy human individuals. Repertoires were generated with immunoSEQ multiplex PCR, while TCRdb's copy carries only in-frame clones and drops some. The sample has some 1,100,000 clones; more than 75% are singletons. Sequencing was done on a sample of memory CD4+ T cells from PBMCs. The receptors were gathered from a man between 18 and 35 years old in good health. Some clones in this sample may be carry-over from other donors' samples. CDR3s include the opening cysteine and the closing phenylalanine or tryptophan. D genes are given only for firm matches. Clone size is stated in some rows and not others, as once, few, many or a class when expanded.

J: TRBJ1-3
size: -
V: TRBV5-1
D: TRBD1
CDR3: CASSLGTGGASGNTIYF
DNA: TGCGCCAGCAGCTTGGGAACAGGGGGCGCATCTGGAAACACCATATATTTT

J: TRBJ2-5
size: -
V: TRBV5-1
D: TRBD2
CDR3: CASSRTSIETQYF
DNA: TGCGCCAGCAGCCGGACTAGCATCGAGACCCAGTACTTC

J: TRBJ2-1
size: -
V: TRBV7-9
D: TRBD2
CDR3: CASSLARAGEQFF
DNA: TGTGCCAGCAGCTTAGCGCGGGCGGGAGAACAGTTCTTC

J: TRBJ1-5
size: -
V: TRBV2
D: -
CDR3: CASRLGAGASNQPQHF
DNA: TGTGCCAGCAGGTTAGGGGCGGGGGCCAGCAATCAGCCCCAGCATTTT

J: TRBJ2-5
size: -
V: TRBV5-1
D: TRBD1
CDR3: CASQGTGGGETQYF
DNA: TGCGCCAGCCAAGGGACAGGGGGAGGAGAGACCCAGTACTTC

J: TRBJ2-7
size: -
V: TRBV4-2
D: -
CDR3: CASSLRSLGYEQYF
DNA: TGTGCCAGCAGCCTACGTTCTCTGGGATACGAGCAGTACTTC

J: TRBJ2-7
size: -
V: TRBV5-1
D: -
CDR3: CASSLGSGNSYEQYF
DNA: TGCGCCAGCTCCCTCGGTTCGGGGAACTCCTACGAGCAGTACTTC

J: TRBJ2-4
size: -
V: TRBV28
D: TRBD1
CDR3: CASSYPRGQAVAKNIQYF
DNA: TGTGCCAGCAGTTACCCTCGAGGACAGGCCGTAGCCAAAAACATTCAGTACTTC

J: TRBJ1-3
size: -
V: TRBV18
D: TRBD1
CDR3: CASSPERGRGNTIYF
DNA: TGTGCCAGCTCCCCCGAAAGGGGGCGAGGAAACACCATATATTTT

J: TRBJ1-2
size: once
V: TRBV29-1
D: -
CDR3: CSVYRELYGYTF
DNA: TGCAGCGTTTACAGGGAATTATATGGCTACACCTTC

J: TRBJ2-2
size: -
V: TRBV10-3
D: -
CDR3: CAIPLGLLNTGELFF
DNA: TGTGCCATCCCCCTTGGACTATTAAACACCGGGGAGCTGTTTTTT

J: TRBJ2-3
size: -
V: TRBV28
D: -
CDR3: CASSSTYTQYF
DNA: TGTGCCAGCAGTTCTACCTATACGCAGTATTTT

J: TRBJ2-3
size: -
V: TRBV11-3
D: -
CDR3: CASSWRGLPGDTQYF
DNA: TGTGCCAGCAGCTGGAGGGGCCTGCCGGGAGATACGCAGTATTTT

J: TRBJ2-7
size: -
V: TRBV28
D: TRBD2
CDR3: CASSSGGYEQYF
DNA: TGTGCCAGCAGTTCGGGAGGGTACGAGCAGTACTTC

J: TRBJ2-7
size: -
V: TRBV25-1
D: TRBD1
CDR3: CASGMSRTGKSEQYF
DNA: TGTGCCAGCGGGATGAGTAGGACAGGGAAGAGCGAGCAGTACTTC

J: TRBJ2-5
size: -
V: TRBV5-6
D: TRBD1
CDR3: CASSPDTGTRQGTQYF
DNA: TGTGCCAGCAGCCCGGATACCGGGACAAGACAGGGGACCCAGTACTTC

J: TRBJ2-1
size: -
V: TRBV5-6
D: TRBD1
CDR3: CASSLGTGGWRNEQFF
DNA: TGTGCCAGCAGCCTCGGGACAGGGGGTTGGAGGAATGAGCAGTTCTTC